The 11 T cell receptor beta chains presented below share a single source sample, sequenced in a study of Ad26.COV2.S vaccination and SARS-CoV-2 variants. The treatment is: about 20 received Ad26.COV2.S at low or high dose, single or two shots; five or six received placebo; per-sample allocation not given. Samples were taken on day 63 after the first vaccine or placebo injection. The protocol was immunoSEQ multiplex PCR, while the TCRdb copy is restricted to in-frame clones and leaves out a portion. The data hold about 240,000 clones, with approximately 88% observed a single time. Sequencing was performed on peripheral blood, taken in a trial of Ad26.COV2.S vaccine versus placebo. These receptors were collected from a person aged 18-65 years who received the Ad26.COV2.S COVID-19 vaccine or a placebo.

This clone was counted between two and nine times. V gene TRBV6-7 combines with J gene TRBJ2-7; 7 positions agree with TRBD1. TRBV6-7 is designated an ORF whose function remains uncertain. The CDR3 contains 16 residues. V was clipped by 4 bases and J by 5 bases; unmatched bases: 14. The CDR3 coding sequence is TGTGCCAGCAGTTCAATTCGACAGGGAAAGGTCGACGAGCAGTACTTC. This sequence encodes CASSSIRQGKVDEQYF.

This rearrangement joins TRBV10-2 to TRBJ1-2, with 9 bases that match TRBD1. The CDR3 covers 15 residues. Trimming took 4 bases from V and 8 from J; bases not matched to a gene: 11. Germline assignment: CDR1 WSHSY and CDR2 SAAADI. The CDR3 spells CASSGARWTGEGYTF. CDR3 nucleotides: TGCGCCAGCAGTGGGGCCCGGTGGACAGGGGAAGGCTACACCTTC.

This clone was counted between two and nine times. J is TRBJ2-5 and V is TRBV5-7; D remains unclear. TRBV5-7 is designated an ORF whose function remains uncertain. This CDR3 has 12 amino acids. V was pared by 4 bases and J by 1 base, with 5 bases between. The CDR3 DNA reads TGTGCCAGCAGCAACCTCCAAGAGACCCAGTACTTC. The encoded protein is CASSNLQETQYF.

The V and J genes are TRBV7-8 and TRBJ2-2; D gene ambiguous. The CDR3 spans 12 residues. Germline assignment: CDR1 SGHVS and CDR2 FQNEAQ. Trimming cost V 6 bases and J 2 bases, with 4 bases left between them. In DNA form, the CDR3 reads TGTGCCAGCAGATCCAACACCGGGGAGCTGTTTTTT. This gives the protein CASRSNTGELFF.

The rearrangement joins TRBV7-3 to TRBJ2-1; unclear D gene. The germline gives CDR1 SGHTA, CDR2 FQGTGA. With 1 base removed from V and 4 bases from J, the gap between germline ends came to 8 bases. CDR3 length equals 14 residues. In nucleotides, the CDR3 is TGTGCCAGCAGCTTAAGTCCCGCTTACAATGAGCAGTTCTTC. Amino acids: CASSLSPAYNEQFF. Together with reference TRBV7-3 and TRBJ2-1, the CDR3 gives the full variable domain: GAGVSQTPSNKVTEKGKYVELRCDPISGHTALYWYRQSLGQGPEFLIYFQGTGAADDSGLPNDRFFAVRPEGSVSTLKIQRTERGDSAVYLCASSLSPAYNEQFFGPGTRLTVL.

This chain links TRBV6-5 with TRBJ1-1, with D possibly being TRBD1 (6 bases). This CDR3 region has 15 residues. Germline CDR1 reads MNHEY; CDR2 reads SVGAGI. The V end lost 5 bases, the J end lost 0 bases, and 13 bases lay between the germline ends. The DNA for the CDR3 is TGTGCCAGCAGTCGTCCAGGGGTTATGAACACTGAAGCTTTCTTT. Translated: CASSRPGVMNTEAFF.

This chain links TRBV7-8 with TRBJ2-2; D remains ambiguous. The CDR3 totals 18 residues. CDR1 is SGHVS, CDR2 FQNEAQ, per germline. Trimming removed 5 bases from V and 8 bases from J, with 27 bases in between. CDR3 loop: CASSPKTLTAVPSGELFF. CDR3 coding DNA: TGTGCCAGCAGCCCGAAGACCCTGACCGCCGTTCCTTCGGGGGAGCTGTTTTTT.

The V and J genes are TRBV4-1 and TRBJ1-1; D is perhaps TRBD1 (5 bases). CDR1 is MGHRA, CDR2 YSYEKL, per germline. Trimming left V 1 base short and J 1 base short, with 16 bases between. The CDR3 length is 17 residues. The CDR3 region is CASSQGFLEGTNTEAFF. CDR3 in DNA: TGCGCCAGCAGCCAAGGGTTCCTAGAGGGGACGAACACTGAAGCTTTCTTT.

The rearrangement joins TRBV10-3 to TRBJ2-1; TRBD1 agrees at 9 bases. There are 13 residues in the CDR3. Germline lookup yields CDR1 ENHRY and CDR2 SYGVKD. V shed 6 bases, J shed 9 bases, and the junction held 6 bases outside the gene matches. For the CDR3, the DNA is TGTGCCATCAGCCCGGACAGGGGTGGTGAGCAGTTCTTC. This sequence encodes CAISPDRGGEQFF.

The chain has TRBV28 and TRBJ1-4, with a weak D call TRBD1 (5 bases). CDR1 is MDHEN, CDR2 SYDVKM, per germline. V was trimmed by 3 bases and J by 5 bases, leaving 10 bases between them. This CDR3 spans 14 amino acids. The CDR3 DNA reads as TGTGCCAGCAGTTTTATGGGGGGAAATGAAAAACTGTTTTTT. This sequence encodes CASSFMGGNEKLFF.

The J gene is TRBJ2-7, the V gene TRBV6-2 or TRBV6-3; D may be TRBD1 (6 bases). CDR1 and CDR2 from the germline V gene are MNHEY and SVGEGT. This CDR3 has 13 residues. Between the trimmed V and J ends, which lost 5 bases and 3 bases, there was a span of 11 bases. The CDR3 region is CASSTWDNYEQYF. In nucleotides, the CDR3 is TGTGCCAGCAGTACCTGGGACAACTACGAGCAGTACTTC.